This is a list of T cell receptor beta chains from one sample in a study of post-analysis software for immune sequencing data. TCRdb fed the PCR reads into MiXCR, producing one record per CDR3 protein. There are fewer than 850,000 distinct CDR3 sequences in the sample; about 43% occur only once, and roughly 4.4% lies in the top ten. Sequenced sample: blood. These receptors all stem from a girl aged 5-17 years with multiple sclerosis. Both conserved end residues are part of each CDR3. Each record gives: clone size, J gene, V gene, D gene, CDR3 DNA, CDR3 protein. The D gene is left open where the match is weak. Clone size is given for some rows only: seen once, a few or many times, or a class if the clone is expanded.

clone_size: few; j_call: TRBJ2-7; v_call: TRBV7-3; d_call: .; cdr3_nt: TGTGCCAGCCTTCACACCGGGGACTTTTCCTACGAGCAGTACTTC; cdr3_aa: CASLHTGDFSYEQYF
clone_size: few; j_call: TRBJ2-3; v_call: TRBV6-5; d_call: .; cdr3_nt: TGTGCCAGCAGACGGGGTAGCACAGATACGCAGTATTTT; cdr3_aa: CASRRGSTDTQYF
clone_size: .; j_call: TRBJ2-7; v_call: TRBV20-1; d_call: .; cdr3_nt: TGCAGTGCTAGCGGTGTAGAGTGGGGTACGGTGACAGCAGAATCCTACGAGCAGTACTTC; cdr3_aa: CSASGVEWGTVTAESYEQYF
clone_size: few; j_call: TRBJ1-1; v_call: TRBV18; d_call: .; cdr3_nt: TGTGCCAGCTGGGGCACGAACACTGAAGCTTTCTTT; cdr3_aa: CASWGTNTEAFF
clone_size: .; j_call: TRBJ1-6; v_call: TRBV27; d_call: .; cdr3_nt: TGTGCCAGCAGATACAGCTCCTATAATTCACCCCTCCACTTT; cdr3_aa: CASRYSSYNSPLHF
clone_size: .; j_call: TRBJ2-7; v_call: TRBV28; d_call: .; cdr3_nt: TGTGCCAGCAGTAGCAGGGGTGTGGGATACGAGCAGTACTTC; cdr3_aa: CASSSRGVGYEQYF
clone_size: .; j_call: TRBJ2-5; v_call: TRBV29-1; d_call: .; cdr3_nt: TGCAGCGCGGGGAGAGGAGGCCAAGAGACCCAGTACTTC; cdr3_aa: CSAGRGGQETQYF
clone_size: few; j_call: TRBJ2-3; v_call: TRBV14; d_call: TRBD2; cdr3_nt: TGTGCCAGCAGCCAAGGGCGGACTAGCGGAGATACGCAGTATTTT; cdr3_aa: CASSQGRTSGDTQYF
clone_size: few; j_call: TRBJ1-6; v_call: TRBV6-6; d_call: TRBD1; cdr3_nt: TGTGCCAGCAGTTACTCGAGACAGGGGAATTCACCCCTCCACTTT; cdr3_aa: CASSYSRQGNSPLHF
clone_size: few; j_call: TRBJ2-7; v_call: TRBV4-1; d_call: TRBD1; cdr3_nt: TGCGCCAGCAGCCAAGCAACTTCACAGGGGGCCCACGAGCAGTACTTC; cdr3_aa: CASSQATSQGAHEQYF
clone_size: once; j_call: TRBJ2-5; v_call: TRBV12-3/TRBV12-4; d_call: TRBD2; cdr3_nt: TGTGCCGGCAGCTCGACCGTAGCGGGAGGACAAGAGACCCAGTACTTC; cdr3_aa: CAGSSTVAGGQETQYF
clone_size: few; j_call: TRBJ1-4; v_call: TRBV12-3/TRBV12-4; d_call: .; cdr3_nt: TGTGCCAGCAGCGTCCGGAGGGAAAAACTGTTTTTT; cdr3_aa: CASSVRREKLFF
clone_size: .; j_call: TRBJ2-7; v_call: TRBV10-3; d_call: TRBD1; cdr3_nt: TGTACCATCAGTGCTAAGGACAGGGACCTAGGCGAGCAGTACTTC; cdr3_aa: CTISAKDRDLGEQYF
clone_size: .; j_call: TRBJ2-2; v_call: TRBV6-2/TRBV6-3; d_call: TRBD2; cdr3_nt: TGTGCCAGCAATCCGGGGGGCACCGGGGAGCTGTTTTTT; cdr3_aa: CASNPGGTGELFF
clone_size: few; j_call: TRBJ1-2; v_call: TRBV28; d_call: TRBD1; cdr3_nt: TGTGCCAGCAGTTTAGCAGGACAGGGGGCGGTCGGCTACACCTTC; cdr3_aa: CASSLAGQGAVGYTF
clone_size: few; j_call: TRBJ1-2; v_call: TRBV7-8; d_call: .; cdr3_nt: TGTGCCAGCAGCTTAAAAGGGGGAGGGGGGCACTATGGCTACACCTTC; cdr3_aa: CASSLKGGGGHYGYTF
clone_size: few; j_call: TRBJ2-7; v_call: TRBV4-3; d_call: TRBD1; cdr3_nt: TGCGCCAGCAGCCCTCAGACAGGGCTCGAGCAGTACTTC; cdr3_aa: CASSPQTGLEQYF
clone_size: .; j_call: TRBJ1-4; v_call: TRBV11-3; d_call: TRBD1; cdr3_nt: TGTGCCAGCAGCTCCTACAGGGACGAGGGGGCTGAAAAACTGTTTTTT; cdr3_aa: CASSSYRDEGAEKLFF
clone_size: .; j_call: TRBJ2-1; v_call: TRBV11-1; d_call: TRBD1; cdr3_nt: TGTGCCAGCAGCCCCGAGAGGGACAGGAATGAGCAGTTCTTC; cdr3_aa: CASSPERDRNEQFF
clone_size: .; j_call: TRBJ2-1; v_call: TRBV12-3/TRBV12-4; d_call: .; cdr3_nt: TGTGCCAGCAGTTTGGTCATTTACAATGAGCAGTTCTTC; cdr3_aa: CASSLVIYNEQFF
clone_size: few; j_call: TRBJ2-1; v_call: TRBV4-2; d_call: TRBD1; cdr3_nt: TGTGCCAGCAGCGGGGGGACAGGGGGCTTTCGGTTCTTC; cdr3_aa: CASSGGTGGFRFF
clone_size: .; j_call: TRBJ2-7; v_call: TRBV6-6; d_call: .; cdr3_nt: TGTGCCAGCAGTTCCACCGCGACTGGCGGGGCCTACGAGCAGTACTTC; cdr3_aa: CASSSTATGGAYEQYF
clone_size: many; j_call: TRBJ2-3; v_call: TRBV6-4; d_call: TRBD2; cdr3_nt: TGTGCCAGCAGTGACCTGAGCGGGACTGGCACAGATACGCAGTATTTT; cdr3_aa: CASSDLSGTGTDTQYF
clone_size: .; j_call: TRBJ2-1; v_call: TRBV6-2/TRBV6-3; d_call: .; cdr3_nt: TGTGCCAGCAGACCCCTAGCTACGGCACTATATGAGCAGTTCTTC; cdr3_aa: CASRPLATALYEQFF
clone_size: .; j_call: TRBJ1-5; v_call: TRBV6-6; d_call: .; cdr3_nt: TGTGCCAGCAGGCCGAACAGGGTTGATGGTCAGCCCCAGCATTTT; cdr3_aa: CASRPNRVDGQPQHF
clone_size: .; j_call: TRBJ2-7; v_call: TRBV9; d_call: .; cdr3_nt: TGTGCCAGCACCACTAGTCTGTCCTACAATGAGCAGTACTTC; cdr3_aa: CASTTSLSYNEQYF
clone_size: .; j_call: TRBJ1-1; v_call: TRBV27; d_call: .; cdr3_nt: TGTGCCAGCAGCCACATTGAAGCTTTCTTT; cdr3_aa: CASSHIEAFF
clone_size: many; j_call: TRBJ1-2; v_call: TRBV29-1; d_call: .; cdr3_nt: TGCAGCGTCCCAGGTTATGGCTACACCTTC; cdr3_aa: CSVPGYGYTF
clone_size: .; j_call: TRBJ2-3; v_call: TRBV7-9; d_call: TRBD2; cdr3_nt: TGTGCCAGCAGCCTCGGGACTAGCGGGACAACAGATACGCAGTATTTT; cdr3_aa: CASSLGTSGTTDTQYF
clone_size: .; j_call: TRBJ2-1; v_call: TRBV6-5; d_call: TRBD2; cdr3_nt: TGTGCCAGCAGTTACTATGGCGCGGGAGACCATGAGCAGTTCTTC; cdr3_aa: CASSYYGAGDHEQFF
clone_size: .; j_call: TRBJ2-5; v_call: TRBV12-3/TRBV12-4; d_call: .; cdr3_nt: TGTGCCAGCAGTTTGCGACACAGGTACCAAGAGACCCAGTACTTC; cdr3_aa: CASSLRHRYQETQYF
clone_size: .; j_call: TRBJ2-3; v_call: TRBV2; d_call: .; cdr3_nt: TGTGCCAGCAGCATGGGAGCGATCACAGATACGCAGTATTTT; cdr3_aa: CASSMGAITDTQYF
clone_size: .; j_call: TRBJ2-1; v_call: TRBV20-1; d_call: TRBD2; cdr3_nt: TGCAGTGCTAGAGACCTAGCGGGAGTGGTCAATGAGCAGTTCTTC; cdr3_aa: CSARDLAGVVNEQFF